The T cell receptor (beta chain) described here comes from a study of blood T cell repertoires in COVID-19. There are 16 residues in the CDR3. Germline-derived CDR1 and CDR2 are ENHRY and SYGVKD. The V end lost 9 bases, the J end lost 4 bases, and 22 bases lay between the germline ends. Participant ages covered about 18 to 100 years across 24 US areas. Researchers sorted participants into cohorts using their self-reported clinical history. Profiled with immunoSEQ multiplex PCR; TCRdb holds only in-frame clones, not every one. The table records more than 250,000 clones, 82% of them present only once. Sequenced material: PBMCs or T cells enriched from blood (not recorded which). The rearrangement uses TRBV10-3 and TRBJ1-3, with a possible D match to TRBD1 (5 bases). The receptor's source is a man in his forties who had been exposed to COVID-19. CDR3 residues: CAIRGDAKDLGNTIYF. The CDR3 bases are TGTGCCATTCGGGGGGACGCCAAAGATTTAGGAAACACCATATATTTT.